The 29 T cell receptor beta chains below were found in one sample sequenced in a study of blood T cells in healthy people across ages (dated by TCRdb to 2015 to 2017). The library came from 5' RACE. TCRdb names Illumina HiSeq 2500 as the instrument used. A second PCR of about 7 to 12 cycles was run with a J-beta primer mix and a sample-barcoded 5' primer. TCRdb took the public reads, trimmed them with fastp at Q25, ran MiXCR for clone calling and kept in-frame beta chains. One record per CDR3 amino acid sequence lists the most common genes and DNA. The sample table records 1.5 million to 2 million distinct CDR3 sequences; about 50% of these occur just once. The ten largest account for less than 2.5% of the sample. Sequenced: blood. These receptors originate from a woman between 40 and 55 years old in good health.

This chain joins TRBV28 and TRBJ2-7; D possibly uses TRBD1 or TRBD2 (5 bases each). V was trimmed by 6 bases and J by 5 bases, leaving 14 bases between them. Germline CDR1 and CDR2: MDHEN and SYDVKM. This CDR3 is 13 amino acids long. The CDR3 here is CASSTRGVHEQYF. The DNA for the CDR3 is TGTGCCAGCAGCACGCGAGGGGTTCACGAGCAGTACTTC.

The rearrangement uses TRBV3-1 and TRBJ1-2; tentatively, D is TRBD1 (6 bases). V was cut by 3 bases and J by 4 bases, with 15 bases left in between. The germline gives CDR1 LGHDT, CDR2 YNNKEL (reference sequence). There are 15 residues in the CDR3. The CDR3 loop reads CASSHRGSGAYGYTF. CDR3 nucleotides: TGTGCCAGCAGCCACCGAGGTTCAGGGGCCTATGGCTACACCTTC.

The sample holds a few counts of this clonotype. The rearrangement links TRBV7-9 to TRBJ2-3; D unresolved. The CDR3 has 14 residues. The germline V and J ends were trimmed by 1 base and 2 bases, with 7 bases remaining between them. Germline CDR1 and CDR2: SEHNR and FQNEAQ (reference sequence). CDR3 sequence: CASSLGMTTDTQYF. The CDR3 DNA follows: TGTGCCAGCAGCTTAGGAATGACCACAGATACGCAGTATTTT.

The genes are TRBV9 and TRBJ2-1, with D maybe TRBD2 (5 bases). CDR1 is SGDLS, CDR2 YYNGEE, per germline. This CDR3 region has 15 residues. V lost 4 bases, J lost 9 bases, and 20 bases lay in between. CDR3 DNA: TGTGCCAGCAGCCCAAGCGCACGGAGGCTGGGTGAGCAGTTCTTC. This gives the protein CASSPSARRLGEQFF.

This clonotype was counted only a few times. The V call is TRBV24-1, the J call TRBJ2-6; D unclear. Germline CDR1 and CDR2: KGHDR and SFDVKD. V was shortened by 1 base and J by 1 base, with 7 bases between the two germline ends. This CDR3 has 16 residues. CDR3 in amino acids: CATSDLNGSGANVLTF. The CDR3 region has the DNA TGTGCCACCAGTGATTTAAACGGTTCTGGGGCCAACGTCCTGACTTTC.

This clonotype was counted a single time. The chain links TRBV15 to TRBJ1-5; 8 bases line up with TRBD1. The CDR3 extends over 16 amino acids. Germline V gives CDR1 LNHNV, CDR2 YYDKDF (reference sequence). The ends lost 0 bases at V and 6 bases at J; junction bases unmatched: 7. The CDR3 DNA follows: TGTGCCACCAGCAGAGATGCCGGACAGGGCCCTCAGCCCCAGCATTTT. It yields the protein CATSRDAGQGPQPQHF.

Here the CDR3 reads CASSRTGLDTQYF. CDR3 DNA: TGTGCCAGCAGCCGGACAGGGCTGGATACGCAGTATTTT. The chain is built from TRBV6-5 and TRBJ2-3, with TRBD1 identical over 8 bases. The CDR3 totals 13 residues. Germline CDR1 is MNHEY and CDR2 is SVGAGI. Germline trimming cut 6 bases from V and 6 bases from J; bases unmatched to any gene: 5.

The chain recombines TRBV12-3 or TRBV12-4 with TRBJ2-5; 9 bases agree with TRBD2. The CDR3 spans 13 residues. V was clipped by 7 bases and J by 11 bases; unmatched bases: 11. CDR3 in DNA: TGTGCCAGCACCGGACTAGCGTCCAATGAGCAGTACTTC. Translating gives CASTGLASNEQYF.

This clonotype has a count of ten or more. The V and J genes are TRBV29-1 and TRBJ1-2; tentative D call: TRBD1 (5 bases). Germline V gene sequence: CDR1 SQVTM, CDR2 ANQGSEA. V was clipped by 8 bases and J by 8 bases, with 15 bases between them. The CDR3 runs to 11 residues. CDR3 bases: TGCAGCTCTGAATCAGGGAAAGGCTACACCTTC. This sequence encodes CSSESGKGYTF.

This clonotype appeared a few times. The chain uses TRBV7-2 and TRBJ2-3, with 11 bases identical to TRBD2. V lost 3 bases and J lost 6; bases outside the gene matches: 8. This CDR3 region has 16 residues. Germline assignment: CDR1 SGHTA and CDR2 FQGNSA. CDR3 amino acids: CASSFSSGGQMDTQYF. In DNA, the CDR3 is TGTGCCAGCAGCTTTTCTAGCGGGGGGCAAATGGATACGCAGTATTTT.

The CDR3 bases are TGCGCCAGCGGTAAGACTAGCGGGCCCCAAGAGACCCAGTACTTC. Translation: CASGKTSGPQETQYF. The J gene is TRBJ2-5, the V gene TRBV4-3; 10 bases map to TRBD2. The CDR3 runs 15 residues. J lost 1 base, V lost 8 bases, and 7 bases had no gene match. Germline lookup yields CDR1 LGHNA and CDR2 YSLEER.

This clonotype was detected a few times. This chain links TRBV29-1 with TRBJ2-1; TRBD2 agrees at 13 bases. V shed 7 bases and J 10 bases; nucleotides not matched to a gene: 7. The CDR3 length is 13 residues. CDR1 is SQVTM and CDR2 is ANQGSEA in the germline V gene. The CDR3 loop is CSACVTSGGEQFF. The CDR3 DNA follows: TGCAGCGCCTGCGTGACTAGCGGGGGGGAGCAGTTCTTC.

The rearrangement joins TRBV11-2 to TRBJ2-1, with 8 bases identical to TRBD2. The CDR3 has 14 residues. Germline CDR1 and CDR2: SGHAT and FQNNGV. The V gene end was trimmed by 6 bases and the J gene end by 5 bases; junction bases not matched to a gene: 6. The CDR3 coding sequence is TGTGCCAGCAGTTTTAGCGGGGCTAACAATGAGCAGTTCTTC. Its protein product is CASSFSGANNEQFF.

About this clonotype: A read error may explain this, as a much larger clone is one base away. The chain has TRBV28 and TRBJ2-1, with 10 bases lining up with TRBD1. Gene TRBJ2-7 matches the end of the DNA better, so the J call may be wrong. Germline values: CDR1 MDHEN, CDR2 SYDVKM. CDR3 size: 16 residues. CDR3 nucleotides: TGTGCCAGCAGTCAACAGACAGGGGGCCTCTACAATGAGCAGTACTTC. Encoded protein: CASSQQTGGLYNEQYF.

The chain has TRBV7-2 and TRBJ2-7, with 13 bases lining up with TRBD2. Trimming took 6 bases from V and 4 from J; bases not matched to a gene: 12. The CDR3 contains 17 residues. Germline V gene data show CDR1 as SGHTA and CDR2 as FQGNSA. In nucleotides, the CDR3 is TGTGCCAGCAGACTTACTAGCGGGGGGGCTCCTATTTACGAGCAGTACTTC. This sequence encodes CASRLTSGGAPIYEQYF. The full variable domain, rest sourced from reference TRBV7-2 and TRBJ2-7, is GAGVSQSPSNKVTEKGKDVELRCDPISGHTALYWYRQSLGQGLEFLIYFQGNSAPDKSGLPSDRFSAERTGGSVSTLTIQRTQQEDSAVYLCASRLTSGGAPIYEQYFGPGTRLTVT.

This clonotype came up a few times. CDR3 sequence: CASSSSGTGEQFF. CDR3 DNA: TGTGCCAGCAGCTCATCCGGGACCGGGGAGCAGTTCTTC. The chain is built from TRBV7-9 and TRBJ2-1, with D perhaps TRBD1 or TRBD2 (5 bases each). Germline-derived CDR1 and CDR2 are SEHNR and FQNEAQ (reference sequence). Trimming shortened V by 4 bases and J by 10 bases, and 14 bases separated the two germline ends. The CDR3 has 13 residues.

This clonotype was counted only a few times. The V call is TRBV6-5, the J call TRBJ2-5; 8 bases match TRBD1. Losses at the gene ends were 5 bases for V and 1 base for J; bases not matched to a gene: 3. In germline, CDR1 is MNHEY, CDR2 SVGAGI. CDR3 length: 14 residues. The CDR3 loop reads CASSDDRGQETQYF. CDR3 nucleotides: TGTGCCAGCAGTGACGACAGGGGCCAAGAGACCCAGTACTTC.

This chain joins TRBV7-9 and TRBJ2-1; D tentatively reads TRBD1 or TRBD2 (5 bases each). V shed 5 bases and J shed 5 bases, with 19 bases lying between them. Germline values: CDR1 SEHNR, CDR2 FQNEAQ (reference sequence). The CDR3 has 16 amino acids. The CDR3 region has the DNA TGTGCCAGCAGCCTAAGCGACGGGGCGTGGCACAATGAGCAGTTCTTC. Its translation: CASSLSDGAWHNEQFF.

There are a few counts of this clonotype. This chain uses TRBV29-1 with TRBJ2-7; D ambiguous. Deletions cut 4 bases from V and 3 bases from J, with 7 bases between. This CDR3 spans 11 amino acids. Germline-derived CDR1 and CDR2 are SQVTM and ANQGSEA. For the CDR3, the DNA is TGCAGCGTTGGCTCGCACTACGAGCAGTACTTC. It codes for CSVGSHYEQYF.

This chain links TRBV2 with TRBJ2-4; D is ambiguous. In germline, CDR1 is SNHLY, CDR2 FYNNEI. This CDR3 spans 15 amino acids. With 6 bases removed from V and 0 bases from J, the gap between germline ends came to 12 bases. The CDR3, as DNA: TGTGCCAGCAGCACTATAGATCTAGCCAAAAACATTCAGTACTTC. The encoded protein is CASSTIDLAKNIQYF.

About this clonotype: A read error may produce the germline difference seen at one junction end. This chain connects TRBV7-6 to TRBJ2-1; D remains ambiguous. There are 14 residues in the CDR3. Germline values: CDR1 SGHVS, CDR2 FNYEAQ. This chain's CDR3 is CAGSLGDHYNEQFF. CDR3 in DNA: TGTGCCGGCAGCTTAGGAGACCATTACAATGAGCAGTTCTTC.

This clonotype has only a few counts. This chain connects TRBV6-6 to TRBJ2-1, with D unclear. Germline V gene data show CDR1 as MNHNY and CDR2 as SVGAGI (reference sequence). This CDR3 is built from 15 residues. V dropped 2 bases and J dropped 3 bases, with 11 bases sitting between them. The CDR3 reads CASSYTNDLYNEQFF. CDR3 in DNA: TGTGCCAGCAGTTACACCAATGACCTCTACAATGAGCAGTTCTTC.

The V call is TRBV11-2, the J call TRBJ2-4; D unresolved. The CDR3 runs 12 residues. Trimming cost V 5 bases and J 4 bases, with 6 bases left between them. Germline V CDR1 and CDR2: SGHAT, FQNNGV. The CDR3: CASSQPKNIQYF. The DNA of the CDR3 is TGTGCCAGCAGCCAGCCAAAAAACATTCAGTACTTC.

The chain joins TRBV18 to TRBJ2-1; 7 nucleotides align to TRBD1. V shed 0 bases and J 6 bases; nucleotides not matched to a gene: 5. CDR3 size: 15 residues. Germline V gene sequence: CDR1 KGHSH, CDR2 LQKENI. This CDR3 is CASSPPPGGSNEQFF. In nucleotides, the CDR3 is TGTGCCAGCTCACCACCCCCAGGGGGTTCCAATGAGCAGTTCTTC.

V is TRBV7-9 and J is TRBJ2-3; no clear D gene. The ends were cut back, 6 bases at V and 0 bases at J, with 16 bases in the middle. Germline CDR1 reads SEHNR; CDR2 reads FQNEAQ (reference sequence). This CDR3 has 16 amino acids. The CDR3 region is CASREWVSGSTDTQYF. CDR3 bases: TGTGCCAGCAGGGAGTGGGTTTCGGGCAGCACAGATACGCAGTATTTT.

This chain links TRBV20-1 with TRBJ2-1, with D perhaps assigned TRBD1 or TRBD2 (5 bases each). CDR1 and CDR2 from the germline V gene are DFQATT and SNEGSKA (reference sequence). CDR3 length: 13 amino acids. The CDR3 region has the DNA TGCACCGCACGGGGCCGCTCCTACAATGAGCAGTTCTTC. It codes for CTARGRSYNEQFF.

This clonotype was counted a few times. V gene TRBV25-1 combines with J gene TRBJ2-7; 8 bases line up with TRBD1. Trimming cost V 7 bases and J 2 bases; bases outside gene matches: 13. This CDR3 comprises 16 residues. Germline V gene sequence: CDR1 MGHDK, CDR2 SYGVNS. Here the CDR3 reads CASTRIPGQEPYEQYF. The DNA for the CDR3 is TGTGCCAGCACTAGAATACCGGGACAGGAGCCCTACGAGCAGTACTTC.

This chain links TRBV6-1 with TRBJ2-3; maybe TRBD2 (6 bases). The V gene's germline CDR1 is MNHNS and CDR2 SASEGT. Deletions cut 4 bases from V and 2 bases from J, with 10 bases between. The CDR3 runs 14 residues. This CDR3 is CASSAWEATDTQYF. The CDR3 coding sequence is TGTGCCAGCAGTGCGTGGGAGGCCACAGATACGCAGTATTTT.

As to this clonotype: One end of the junction fails to match germline, which may point to a read error. The chain recombines TRBV4-3 with TRBJ2-3, with D hard to call. Germline CDR1 reads LGHNA; CDR2 reads YSLEER. The CDR3 contains 13 residues. The DNA of the CDR3 is TGCGCCAGCAACCAAGATGGTGGGGATACGCAGTATTTT. It yields the protein CASNQDGGDTQYF.